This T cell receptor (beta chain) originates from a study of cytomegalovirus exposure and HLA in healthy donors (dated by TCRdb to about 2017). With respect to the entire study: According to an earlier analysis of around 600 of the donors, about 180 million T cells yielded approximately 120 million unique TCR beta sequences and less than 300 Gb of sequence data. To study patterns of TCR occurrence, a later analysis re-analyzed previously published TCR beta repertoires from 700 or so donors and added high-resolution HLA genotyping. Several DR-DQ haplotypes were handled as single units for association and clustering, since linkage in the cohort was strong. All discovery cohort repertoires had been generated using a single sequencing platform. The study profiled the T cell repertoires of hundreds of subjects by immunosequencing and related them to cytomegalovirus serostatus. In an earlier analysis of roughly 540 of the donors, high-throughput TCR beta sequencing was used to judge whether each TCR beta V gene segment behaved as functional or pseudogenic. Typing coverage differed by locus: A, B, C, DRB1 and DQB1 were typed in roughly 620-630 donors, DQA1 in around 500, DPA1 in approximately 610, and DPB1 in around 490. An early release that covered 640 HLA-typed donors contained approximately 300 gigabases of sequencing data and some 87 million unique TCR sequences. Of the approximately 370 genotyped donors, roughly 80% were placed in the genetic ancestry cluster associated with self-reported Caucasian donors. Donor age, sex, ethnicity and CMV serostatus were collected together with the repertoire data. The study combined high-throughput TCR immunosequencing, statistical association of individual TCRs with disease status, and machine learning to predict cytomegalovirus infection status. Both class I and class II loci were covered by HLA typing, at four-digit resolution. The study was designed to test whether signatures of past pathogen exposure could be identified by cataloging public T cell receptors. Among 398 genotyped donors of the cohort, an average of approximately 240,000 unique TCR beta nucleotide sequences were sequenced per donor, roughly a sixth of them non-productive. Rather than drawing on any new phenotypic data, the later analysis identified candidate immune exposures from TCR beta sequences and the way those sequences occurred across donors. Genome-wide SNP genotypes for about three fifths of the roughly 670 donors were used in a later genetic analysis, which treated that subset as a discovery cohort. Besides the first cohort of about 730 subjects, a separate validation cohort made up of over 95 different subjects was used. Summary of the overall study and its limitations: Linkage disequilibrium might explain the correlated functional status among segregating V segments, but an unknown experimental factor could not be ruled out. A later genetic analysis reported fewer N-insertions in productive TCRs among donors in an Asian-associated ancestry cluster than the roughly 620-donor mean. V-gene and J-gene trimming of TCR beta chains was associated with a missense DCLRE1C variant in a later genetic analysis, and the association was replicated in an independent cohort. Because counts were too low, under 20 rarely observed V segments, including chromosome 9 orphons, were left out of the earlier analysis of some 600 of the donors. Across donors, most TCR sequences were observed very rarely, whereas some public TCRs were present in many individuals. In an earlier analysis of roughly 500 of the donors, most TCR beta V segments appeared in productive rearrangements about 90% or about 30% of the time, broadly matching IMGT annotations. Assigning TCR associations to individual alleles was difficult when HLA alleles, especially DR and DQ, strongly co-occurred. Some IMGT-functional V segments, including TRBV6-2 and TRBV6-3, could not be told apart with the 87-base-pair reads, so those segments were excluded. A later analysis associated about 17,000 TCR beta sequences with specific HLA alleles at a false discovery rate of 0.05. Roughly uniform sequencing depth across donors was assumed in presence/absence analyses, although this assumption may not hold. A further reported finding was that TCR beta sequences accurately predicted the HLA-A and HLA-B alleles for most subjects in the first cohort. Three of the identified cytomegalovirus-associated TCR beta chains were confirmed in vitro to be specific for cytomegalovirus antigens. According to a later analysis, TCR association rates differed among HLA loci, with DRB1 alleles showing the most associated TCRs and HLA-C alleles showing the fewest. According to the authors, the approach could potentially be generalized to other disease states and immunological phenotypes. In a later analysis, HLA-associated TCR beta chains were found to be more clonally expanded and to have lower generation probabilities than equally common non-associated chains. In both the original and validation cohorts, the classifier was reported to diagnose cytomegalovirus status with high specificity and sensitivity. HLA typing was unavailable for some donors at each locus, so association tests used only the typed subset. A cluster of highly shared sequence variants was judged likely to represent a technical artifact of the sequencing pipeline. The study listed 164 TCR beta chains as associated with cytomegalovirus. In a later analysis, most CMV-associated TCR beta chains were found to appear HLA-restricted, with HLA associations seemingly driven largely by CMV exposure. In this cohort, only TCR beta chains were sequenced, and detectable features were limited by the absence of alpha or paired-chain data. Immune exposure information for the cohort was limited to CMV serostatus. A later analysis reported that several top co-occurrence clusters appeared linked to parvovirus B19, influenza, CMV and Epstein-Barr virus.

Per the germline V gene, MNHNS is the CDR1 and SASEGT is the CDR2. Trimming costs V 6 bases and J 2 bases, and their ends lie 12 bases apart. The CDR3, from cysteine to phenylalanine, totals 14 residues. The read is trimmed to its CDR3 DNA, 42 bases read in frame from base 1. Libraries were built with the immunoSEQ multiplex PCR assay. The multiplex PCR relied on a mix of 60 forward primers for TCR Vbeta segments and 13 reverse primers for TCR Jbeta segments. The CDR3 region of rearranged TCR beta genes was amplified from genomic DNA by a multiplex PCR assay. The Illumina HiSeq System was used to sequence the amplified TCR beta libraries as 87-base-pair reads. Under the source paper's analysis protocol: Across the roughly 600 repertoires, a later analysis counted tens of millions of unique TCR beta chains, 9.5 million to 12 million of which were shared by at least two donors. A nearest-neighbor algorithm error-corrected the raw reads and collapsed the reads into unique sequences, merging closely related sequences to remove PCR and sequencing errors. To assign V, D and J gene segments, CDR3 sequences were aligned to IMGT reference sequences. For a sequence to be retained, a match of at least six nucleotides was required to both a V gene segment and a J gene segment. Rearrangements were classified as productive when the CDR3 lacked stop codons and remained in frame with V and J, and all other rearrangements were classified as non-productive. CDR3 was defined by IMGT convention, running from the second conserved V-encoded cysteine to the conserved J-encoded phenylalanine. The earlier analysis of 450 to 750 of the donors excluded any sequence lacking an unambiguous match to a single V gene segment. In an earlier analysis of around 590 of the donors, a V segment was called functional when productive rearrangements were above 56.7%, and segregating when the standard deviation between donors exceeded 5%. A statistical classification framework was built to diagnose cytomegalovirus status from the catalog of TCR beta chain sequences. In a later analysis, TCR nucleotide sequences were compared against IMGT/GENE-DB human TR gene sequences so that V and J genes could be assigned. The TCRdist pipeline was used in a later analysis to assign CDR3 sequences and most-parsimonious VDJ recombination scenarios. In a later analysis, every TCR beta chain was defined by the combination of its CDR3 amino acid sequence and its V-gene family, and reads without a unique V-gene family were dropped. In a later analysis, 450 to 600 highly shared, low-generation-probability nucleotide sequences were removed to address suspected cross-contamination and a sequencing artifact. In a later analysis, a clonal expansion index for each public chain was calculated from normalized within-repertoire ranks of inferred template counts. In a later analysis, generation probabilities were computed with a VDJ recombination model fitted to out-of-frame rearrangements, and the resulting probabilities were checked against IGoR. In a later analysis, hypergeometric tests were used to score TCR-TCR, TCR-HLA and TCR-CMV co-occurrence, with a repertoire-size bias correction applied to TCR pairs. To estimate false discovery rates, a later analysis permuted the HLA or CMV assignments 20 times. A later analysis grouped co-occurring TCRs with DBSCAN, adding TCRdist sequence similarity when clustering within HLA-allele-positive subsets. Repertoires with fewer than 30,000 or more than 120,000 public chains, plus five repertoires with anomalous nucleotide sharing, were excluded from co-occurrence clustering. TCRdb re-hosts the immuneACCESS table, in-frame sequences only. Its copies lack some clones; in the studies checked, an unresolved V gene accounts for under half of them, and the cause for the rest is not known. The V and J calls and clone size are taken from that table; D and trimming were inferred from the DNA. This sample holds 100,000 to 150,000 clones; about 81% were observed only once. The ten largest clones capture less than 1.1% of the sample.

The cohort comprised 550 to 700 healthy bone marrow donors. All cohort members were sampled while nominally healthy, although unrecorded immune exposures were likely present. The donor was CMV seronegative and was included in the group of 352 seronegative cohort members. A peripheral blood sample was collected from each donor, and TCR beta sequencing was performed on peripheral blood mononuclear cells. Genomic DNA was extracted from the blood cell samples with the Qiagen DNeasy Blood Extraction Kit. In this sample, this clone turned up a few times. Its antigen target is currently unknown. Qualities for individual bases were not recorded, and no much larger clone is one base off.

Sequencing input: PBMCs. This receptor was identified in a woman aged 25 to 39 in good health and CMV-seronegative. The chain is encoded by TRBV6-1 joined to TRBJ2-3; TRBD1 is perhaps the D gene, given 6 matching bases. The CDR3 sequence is CASRIQGITDTQYF. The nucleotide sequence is TGTGCCAGCAGAATACAGGGAATCACAGATACGCAGTATTTT.